One sample yielded the 25 T cell receptor beta chains listed below, sequenced in a study of T cells in Graves' hyperthyroidism and ophthalmopathy. Template material for amplifying TCR beta CDR3 regions consisted of RNA transcripts. Primed by the HTBI set, a first-round RT-PCR was run on the TCR CDR3. MiXCR was run by TCRdb on the multiplex PCR reads, yielding one entry per CDR3 protein. The sample has about 520,000 distinct CDR3 sequences; more than 20% are singletons. Sample: blood. The receptors shown here come from a man aged 18 to 35 with Graves' hyperthyroidism.

This clonotype was seen repeatedly, ten times or more. This chain joins TRBV27 and TRBJ1-5; maybe TRBD1 (5 bases). Germline lookup yields CDR1 MNHEY and CDR2 SMNVEV (reference sequence). This CDR3 has 18 residues. V was trimmed by 4 bases and J by 0 bases, leaving 19 bases between them. The CDR3 loop reads CASSSYPPDRYSNQPQHF. CDR3 sequence (DNA): TGTGCCAGCAGTTCCTACCCCCCCGACAGATATAGCAATCAGCCCCAGCATTTT.

The V call is TRBV6-1, the J call TRBJ2-5; 11 nucleotides agree with TRBD2. V was clipped by 0 bases and J by 5 bases; unmatched bases: 5. This CDR3 is 16 amino acids long. In germline, CDR1 is MNHNS, CDR2 SASEGT. In DNA form, the CDR3 reads TGTGCCAGCAGTGAAGCGCTAGCGGGAGGACATGAGACCCAGTACTTC. Its protein is CASSEALAGGHETQYF.

The CDR3 loop is CSARDFTGVEEPQHF. The CDR3 nucleotides are TGCAGTGCTAGAGACTTTACAGGGGTGGAGGAACCCCAGCATTTT. This rearrangement joins TRBV20-1 to TRBJ1-5; TRBD1 aligns across 7 bases. With 0 bases clipped from V and 10 bases from J, the junction kept 12 bases outside the gene matches. The length of the CDR3 is 15 residues. CDR1 is DFQATT and CDR2 is SNEGSKA in the germline V gene (reference sequence).

This clonotype was detected many times. At one of its ends the junction is not consistent with the germline gene, which may arise from a read error. The rearrangement uses TRBV19 and TRBJ1-2; tentative D call: TRBD1 (5 bases). Germline V gene sequence: CDR1 LNHDA, CDR2 SQIVND (reference sequence). The CDR3 sequence is 14 residues long. CDR3 nucleotides: TGTGCCAGTAGTATACTTGGGGCTAACTATGGCTACACTTTC. Translating it yields CASSILGANYGYTF.

This clonotype occurred many times. The V gene is TRBV29-1, the J gene TRBJ1-2; the D is unclear. Looked up from germline, CDR1 is SQVTM and CDR2 is ANQGSEA. CDR3 length: 13 amino acids. V was trimmed by 0 bases and J by 6 bases, leaving 11 bases between them. The CDR3 DNA reads TGCAGCGTTGAAGAAGGGCAGCTGCATGGCTACACCTTC. Its translation is CSVEEGQLHGYTF.

There are many counts of this clonotype. For the CDR3, the DNA is TGTGCCAGCAGCTTACCGGGGGTTACTAACTATGGCTACACCTTC. Translated: CASSLPGVTNYGYTF. The V and J genes are TRBV13 and TRBJ1-2; maybe TRBD1 (5 bases). This CDR3 has 15 amino acids. Germline lookup yields CDR1 PRHDT and CDR2 FYEKMQ (reference sequence). V was shortened by 2 bases and J by 0 bases, with 10 bases between the two germline ends.

This clonotype was found many times. V gene TRBV2 combines with J gene TRBJ2-2; a possible D gene is TRBD1 (5 bases). V dropped 2 bases and J dropped 4 bases, with 11 bases sitting between them. CDR1 and CDR2 from the germline V gene are SNHLY and FYNNEI. The CDR3 loop spans 15 amino acids. Written as DNA, the CDR3 is TGTGCCAGCAGTGAAAGGCGGCAGGGCACCGGGGAGCTGTTTTTT. It specifies CASSERRQGTGELFF.

This clonotype was detected many times. This sequence joins TRBV24-1 and TRBJ2-2; D is perhaps TRBD1 (5 bases). This CDR3 has 14 amino acids. Per germline, CDR1 KGHDR and CDR2 SFDVKD. The V end lost 6 bases, the J end lost 4 bases, and 11 bases lay between the germline ends. The CDR3 DNA sequence: TGTGCCACCAGTCCCAGGGTTGCCACCGGGGAGCTGTTTTTT. It translates to CATSPRVATGELFF.

This chain links TRBV12-3 or TRBV12-4 with TRBJ1-2; no clear D gene. Trimming stripped 6 bases from V and 1 base from J, with 12 bases between. The CDR3 covers 14 residues. For the CDR3, the DNA is TGTGCCAGCAGAGGCCTCCAGAGTAACTATGGCTACACCTTC. Protein product: CASRGLQSNYGYTF.

This clonotype was recorded many times. This CDR3 reads CASSLDRTGHSGNTIYF. The CDR3 DNA sequence: TGTGCCAGCAGCTTAGATCGGACAGGTCACTCTGGAAACACCATATATTTT. The chain uses TRBV11-2 and TRBJ1-3, with 7 bases aligning to TRBD1. The CDR3 extends over 17 amino acids. V trimming: 0 bases; J trimming: 0 bases; junction bases outside the gene matches: 5. Looked up from germline, CDR1 is SGHAT and CDR2 is FQNNGV.

This clonotype was picked up many times. CDR3 region: CASSFSGWENTEAFF. As DNA, the CDR3 is TGTGCCAGCAGTTTCAGCGGATGGGAGAACACTGAAGCTTTCTTT. The V gene is TRBV6-2 or TRBV6-3, the J gene TRBJ1-1; no definite D call. Trimming shortened V by 4 bases and J by 1 base, and 13 bases separated the two germline ends. The V gene's germline CDR1 is MNHEY and CDR2 SVGEGT. The CDR3 has 15 amino acids.

This clonotype was observed at least ten times. V gene TRBV6-5 combines with J gene TRBJ2-5, with 7 bases aligning to TRBD2. J was trimmed by 0 bases and V by 2 bases; bases with no gene match: 6. Germline loops: CDR1 MNHEY, CDR2 SVGAGI. The CDR3 length is 16 residues. CDR3 DNA sequence: TGTGCCAGCAGTTACCCGCGGGGGACCCACCAAGAGACCCAGTACTTC. Residues: CASSYPRGTHQETQYF.

CDR3 sequence (DNA): TGCAGCGCCGGGACTAGCGGGAGCGAGACCCAGTACTTC. Translating it yields CSAGTSGSETQYF. This sequence joins TRBV29-1 and TRBJ2-5, with TRBD2 matching 14 bases. The germline gives CDR1 SQVTM, CDR2 ANQGSEA. After removal of 7 bases from V and 5 bases from J, the junction contained 3 bases not matched to a gene. The CDR3 spans 13 residues.

In this sample, this clonotype turned up a few times. A much larger clonotype is one base distant, so this may be a read error. V gene TRBV12-5 combines with J gene TRBJ1-1, with D perhaps matching TRBD1 (5 bases). Germline CDR1 and CDR2: LGHNT and FRNRAP. This CDR3 comprises 16 residues. The CDR3 loop reads CASGPTGPWANTEASF. CDR3 in DNA: TGTGCTAGTGGTCCGACGGGACCCTGGGCGAACACTGAAGCTTCCTTT. The variable domain in full, completed from reference TRBV12-5 and TRBJ1-1, reads DARVTQTPRHKVTEMGQEVTMRCQPILGHNTVFWYRQTMMQGLELLAYFRNRAPLDDSGMPKDRFSAEMPDATLATLKIQPSEPRDSAVYFCASGPTGPWANTEASFGQGTRLTVV.

The sample holds many counts of this clonotype. The gene calls are TRBV7-8 and TRBJ1-1, with no clear D. The CDR3 is made up of 13 amino acids. CDR1 is SGHVS and CDR2 is FQNEAQ in the germline V gene. V lost 5 bases and J 7 bases, leaving 14 bases between the germline ends. CDR3 in DNA: TGTGCCAGCAGCCAACCTCCGGGATATGAAGCTTTCTTT. Protein product: CASSQPPGYEAFF. The whole variable domain, remainder taken from reference TRBV7-8 and TRBJ1-1, is GAGVSQSPRYKVAKRGQDVALRCDPISGHVSLFWYQQALGQGPEFLTYFQNEAQLDKSGLPSDRFFAERPEGSVSTLKIQRTQQEDSAVYLCASSQPPGYEAFFGQGTRLTVV.

This clonotype has more than one count but fewer than ten. V gene TRBV18 combines with J gene TRBJ2-7; D perhaps matches TRBD1 (5 bases). CDR3 size: 15 residues. Trimming left V 2 bases short and J 2 bases short, with 13 bases between. From germline, CDR1 is KGHSH and CDR2 LQKENI. CDR3 region: CASSPFAGQTYEQYF. DNA of the CDR3: TGTGCCAGCTCACCATTCGCAGGACAAACCTACGAGCAGTACTTC.

V and J are TRBV25-1 and TRBJ2-2; a possible D gene is TRBD1 (5 bases). This CDR3 has 18 amino acids. V was cut by 0 bases and J by 2 bases, with 16 bases left in between. The germline V gene encodes CDR1 MGHDK and CDR2 SYGVNS. In DNA, the CDR3 is TGTGCCAGCAGTGAATATGCCCATAGACAGAATAACACCGGGGAGCTGTTTTTT. It codes for CASSEYAHRQNNTGELFF.

This chain connects TRBV6-2 or TRBV6-3 to TRBJ1-5, with 7 bases lining up with TRBD1. CDR1 is MNHEY and CDR2 is SVGEGT in the germline V gene. The CDR3 loop spans 15 amino acids. J lost 4 bases, V lost 0 bases, and 3 bases had no gene match. The CDR3 spells CASSYSGQSNQPQHF. Written as DNA, the CDR3 is TGTGCCAGCAGTTACTCGGGACAGTCTAATCAGCCCCAGCATTTT.

With regard to this clonotype: At one boundary the junction diverges from the germline segment, which might be a read error. The chain uses TRBV7-9 and TRBJ1-1; D possibly corresponds to TRBD1 (5 bases). This CDR3 spans 14 amino acids. Germline values: CDR1 SEHNR, CDR2 FQNEAQ (reference sequence). DNA of the CDR3: TGTGTCAGCAGCCCAGGGCCTCCCGGGACTGAAGCTTTCTTT. Translation: CVSSPGPPGTEAFF. The complete variable domain, with remaining parts taken from reference TRBV7-9 and TRBJ1-1, reads DTGVSQNPRHKITKRGQNVTFRCDPISEHNRLYWYRQTLGQGPEFLTYFQNEAQLEKSRLLSDRFSAERPKGSFSTLEIQRTEQGDSAMYLCVSSPGPPGTEAFFGQGTRLTVV.

This clonotype was found many times. The chain employs TRBV6-1 and TRBJ1-5, with a weak D call TRBD1 (5 bases). This CDR3 spans 13 amino acids. The V gene's germline CDR1 is MNHNS and CDR2 SASEGT. Trimming removed 8 bases at V and 5 bases at J, with 13 bases between. CDR3 DNA sequence: TGTGCCAGCGGGACGGCCTGGGATCAGCCCCAGCATTTT. Its translation: CASGTAWDQPQHF.

There are many counts of this clonotype. The chain has TRBV27 and TRBJ2-7; 10 bases match TRBD1. This CDR3 spans 20 amino acids. Germline CDR1 is MNHEY and CDR2 is SMNVEV (reference sequence). V dropped 3 bases and J dropped 3; count of bases not matched to a gene: 20. In DNA, the CDR3 is TGTGCCAGCAGTTTTCGGCCACGCCGGACAGGGGGTAAGGACTACTACGAGCAGTACTTC. It encodes CASSFRPRRTGGKDYYEQYF.

This clonotype was detected ten times or more. The V and J genes are TRBV6-2 or TRBV6-3 and TRBJ2-5, with no clear D. This CDR3 is 11 amino acids long. Germline lookup yields CDR1 MNHEY and CDR2 SVGEGT. V gave up 2 bases and J gave up 5 bases, with 3 bases separating them. The CDR3 DNA reads TGTGCCAGCAGTTACAAGGAGACCCAGTACTTC. Translating gives CASSYKETQYF.

This clonotype was seen repeatedly, ten times or more. This chain connects TRBV28 to TRBJ2-5; no definite D call. Germline CDR1 and CDR2: MDHEN and SYDVKM. The CDR3 spans 13 residues. V was cut by 6 bases and J by 4 bases, with 12 bases left in between. The CDR3 region is CASRQTPRETQYF. Here the CDR3 DNA reads TGTGCCAGCAGACAAACACCCAGAGAGACCCAGTACTTC.

The V gene is TRBV6-5, the J gene TRBJ1-2; no clear D gene. The CDR3 loop spans 16 amino acids. Germline V CDR1 and CDR2: MNHEY, SVGAGI. V was shortened by 0 bases and J by 2 bases, with 13 bases between the two germline ends. The CDR3: CASSYSAEGVNYGYTF. CDR3 in DNA: TGTGCCAGCAGTTACTCTGCTGAGGGAGTCAACTATGGCTACACCTTC.

This sequence joins TRBV11-2 and TRBJ2-7; no clear D gene. The germline CDR1 and CDR2 sequences are SGHAT and FQNNGV. The CDR3 consists of 14 residues. V was cut by 2 bases and J by 4 bases, with 12 bases left in between. The CDR3 DNA is TGTGCCAGCAGCTTATTTGTCATGGGTTACGAGCAGTACTTC. This translates into CASSLFVMGYEQYF.